This T cell receptor beta chain was found in a study of blood T cells in healthy people across ages. The CDR3 has 14 amino acids. The germline V gene encodes CDR1 KGHSH and CDR2 LQKENI. The authors ran a second PCR of about 7 to 12 cycles using a sample-barcoded 5' primer and a J-beta primer mix. TCRdb recomputed calls from the 5' RACE reads with MiXCR, one row per CDR3 protein. The table includes 1 million or so distinct CDR3 sequences, 40% to 50% detected once. Sequenced input: blood. V gene TRBV18 combines with J gene TRBJ2-7; D is uncertain. The J call could be wrong; TRBJ2-4 is a better fit for the DNA end. The sequence came from a woman aged 55 to 70 in good health. The CDR3 loop is CASSPRGEENIQYF. The DNA of the CDR3 is TGTGCCAGCTCACCCCGAGGTGAGGAGAACATTCAGTACTTC.